A selection of T cell receptor beta chains follows, all from one sample in a study of low-dose radiotherapy and immunotherapy resistance in tumors. Using its own MiXCR run on the reads, TCRdb lists one record per CDR3 protein. In the table there are about 91,000 distinct CDR3 sequences, 20% of which are singletons. The source was PBMCs, collected after low-dose radiotherapy plus immunotherapy. These receptors all stem from a female donor with ovarian cancer. Each CDR3 is given with its conserved first and last residue. D genes are given only for firm matches. The size field is filled for only some rows; it gives once, few, many or a size class.

abundance: many
j_gene: TRBJ2-1
d_gene: TRBD2
v_gene: TRBV24-1
CDR3nt: TGTGCCACCAGTTCCCTAGCGGGAGGAAAGGAGTTCTTC
CDR3aa: CATSSLAGGKEFF

abundance: many
j_gene: TRBJ1-2
d_gene: -
v_gene: TRBV19
CDR3nt: TGTGCCAGTAAGGGGTACTATGGCTACACCTTC
CDR3aa: CASKGYYGYTF

abundance: many
j_gene: TRBJ2-2
d_gene: -
v_gene: TRBV19
CDR3nt: TGTGCCAGTAGTAGTAAAGCAGGGGTGAACACCGGGGAGCTGTTTTTT
CDR3aa: CASSSKAGVNTGELFF

abundance: many
j_gene: TRBJ1-6
d_gene: -
v_gene: TRBV7-8
CDR3nt: TGTGCCAGCAGCTTAGCAATCGGCGGAGCTACAGGGTCACCCCTCCACTTT
CDR3aa: CASSLAIGGATGSPLHF

abundance: many
j_gene: TRBJ2-5
d_gene: -
v_gene: TRBV5-1
CDR3nt: TGCGCCAGCAGCTTAACGGGAGAGACCCAGTACTTC
CDR3aa: CASSLTGETQYF

abundance: -
j_gene: TRBJ2-6
d_gene: -
v_gene: TRBV19
CDR3nt: TGTGCCAGTAGTATAGGGGTCTCTGGGGCCAACGTCCTGACTTTC
CDR3aa: CASSIGVSGANVLTF

abundance: many
j_gene: TRBJ1-5
d_gene: -
v_gene: TRBV5-1
CDR3nt: TGCGCCAGCTCGGGGCTGGGGAGCAGTTTTCAGCCCCAGCATTTT
CDR3aa: CASSGLGSSFQPQHF

abundance: many
j_gene: TRBJ2-7
d_gene: -
v_gene: TRBV4-1
CDR3nt: TGCGCCAGCAGCCAAGGACGGGGGGCCTTAAGCGAGCAGTACTTC
CDR3aa: CASSQGRGALSEQYF

abundance: many
j_gene: TRBJ2-7
d_gene: TRBD1
v_gene: TRBV29-1
CDR3nt: TGCAGCGCCGGGACAGGGGCCCCCTACGAGCAGTACTTC
CDR3aa: CSAGTGAPYEQYF

abundance: -
j_gene: TRBJ2-7
d_gene: TRBD1
v_gene: TRBV20-1
CDR3nt: TGCAGTGCAAGTCGACAGGGGGTATCCTACGAGCAGTACTTC
CDR3aa: CSASRQGVSYEQYF

abundance: many
j_gene: TRBJ1-2
d_gene: -
v_gene: TRBV3-1
CDR3nt: TGTGCCAGCAGCCAAGCGGGGCAAGGCGGCTACACCTTC
CDR3aa: CASSQAGQGGYTF

abundance: many
j_gene: TRBJ1-4
d_gene: -
v_gene: TRBV6-2/TRBV6-3
CDR3nt: TGTGCCAGCCGCAGGACTGAAAATGAAAAACTGTTTTTT
CDR3aa: CASRRTENEKLFF

abundance: many
j_gene: TRBJ2-2
d_gene: -
v_gene: TRBV6-2/TRBV6-3
CDR3nt: TGTGCCAGCAGGGAACTATCCGATAGAGGGGAGCTGTTTTTT
CDR3aa: CASRELSDRGELFF

abundance: many
j_gene: TRBJ2-7
d_gene: TRBD1
v_gene: TRBV7-2
CDR3nt: TGTGCCAGCAGCTACGGCTCGGGACAGGGGGCTTACGAGCAGTACTTC
CDR3aa: CASSYGSGQGAYEQYF

abundance: many
j_gene: TRBJ2-5
d_gene: TRBD2
v_gene: TRBV27
CDR3nt: TGTGCCAGCAGTTTATACTCTAGCGGGAGTCGGAAAGAGACCCAGTACTTC
CDR3aa: CASSLYSSGSRKETQYF

abundance: few
j_gene: TRBJ2-3
d_gene: TRBD2
v_gene: TRBV20-1
CDR3nt: TGCAGTGCGATTCGGGGGGGCACAGGGCTTAGCACAGATACGCAGTATTTT
CDR3aa: CSAIRGGTGLSTDTQYF

abundance: many
j_gene: TRBJ2-3
d_gene: -
v_gene: TRBV21-1
CDR3nt: TGTGCCAGAGGGAGCGCAGGGAGGTCTAGCGGGAGAAGAAGCACAGATACGCAGTATTTT
CDR3aa: CARGSAGRSSGRRSTDTQYF

abundance: many
j_gene: TRBJ2-7
d_gene: -
v_gene: TRBV7-9
CDR3nt: TGTGCCAGCAGCTTAGGGGGGCTGACCTACGAGCAGTACTTC
CDR3aa: CASSLGGLTYEQYF

abundance: -
j_gene: TRBJ2-3
d_gene: -
v_gene: TRBV10-2
CDR3nt: TGCGCCAGCAGCTCGGACGGAGATACGCAGTATTTT
CDR3aa: CASSSDGDTQYF

abundance: many
j_gene: TRBJ1-3
d_gene: -
v_gene: TRBV28
CDR3nt: TGTGCCAGCGGATCCAAAGACCCGAACTCTGGAAACACCATATATTTT
CDR3aa: CASGSKDPNSGNTIYF

abundance: -
j_gene: TRBJ2-7
d_gene: -
v_gene: TRBV30
CDR3nt: TGTGCCTGGAGTAGACGGTCACCCTCCTACGAGCAGTACTTC
CDR3aa: CAWSRRSPSYEQYF

abundance: -
j_gene: TRBJ1-1
d_gene: -
v_gene: TRBV10-3
CDR3nt: TGTGCCATCAGTGAGCCGGGACGGATTGAAGCTTTCTTT
CDR3aa: CAISEPGRIEAFF

abundance: -
j_gene: TRBJ2-1
d_gene: TRBD2
v_gene: TRBV6-2/TRBV6-3
CDR3nt: TGTGCCAGCAGTACACAGGCTAGCGGGAAATCCAATGAGCAGTTCTTC
CDR3aa: CASSTQASGKSNEQFF

abundance: once
j_gene: TRBJ2-7
d_gene: -
v_gene: TRBV2
CDR3nt: TGTGCCTGCAGTGAAGGGATCTACGAGCAGTACTTC
CDR3aa: CACSEGIYEQYF

abundance: many
j_gene: TRBJ2-3
d_gene: TRBD2
v_gene: TRBV2
CDR3nt: TGTGCCAGCAGTGGGCTAGTAGCGGGGCTCACTTTAAGGGATACGCAGTATTTT
CDR3aa: CASSGLVAGLTLRDTQYF

abundance: many
j_gene: TRBJ1-5
d_gene: TRBD1
v_gene: TRBV30
CDR3nt: TGTGCCTGGAGTGTAGGGACAGGGGGACATCAGCCCCAGCATTTT
CDR3aa: CAWSVGTGGHQPQHF

abundance: once
j_gene: TRBJ1-3
d_gene: -
v_gene: TRBV6-2/TRBV6-3
CDR3nt: TGTGCCAGCAGTGAAAGGCGGGCAGGGAACTCTGGAAACACCATATATTTT
CDR3aa: CASSERRAGNSGNTIYF

abundance: few
j_gene: TRBJ2-1
d_gene: TRBD2
v_gene: TRBV6-1
CDR3nt: TGTGCCAGCAGTGAAGCCCGACTAGCGGGGGCCTACAATGAGCAGTTCTTC
CDR3aa: CASSEARLAGAYNEQFF

abundance: many
j_gene: TRBJ2-5
d_gene: -
v_gene: TRBV20-1
CDR3nt: TGCAGTGCTAGAATAGCGGCCAAACCTCAAGAGACCCAGTACTTC
CDR3aa: CSARIAAKPQETQYF

abundance: many
j_gene: TRBJ2-5
d_gene: TRBD1
v_gene: TRBV20-1
CDR3nt: TGCAGTGCCGGAAGGACAGGGGGCGGCCATTCCGAAGAGACCCAGTACTTC
CDR3aa: CSAGRTGGGHSEETQYF

abundance: many
j_gene: TRBJ2-7
d_gene: -
v_gene: TRBV12-3/TRBV12-4
CDR3nt: TGTGCCAGCAGTTTATTTGAAACAGGGGAGCAGTACTTC
CDR3aa: CASSLFETGEQYF

abundance: many
j_gene: TRBJ2-2
d_gene: -
v_gene: TRBV5-1
CDR3nt: TGCGCCAGCAGCTTGGCCGGTGTAAACAGGGAGAACACCGGGGAGCTGTTTTTT
CDR3aa: CASSLAGVNRENTGELFF

abundance: -
j_gene: TRBJ2-2
d_gene: TRBD2
v_gene: TRBV30
CDR3nt: TGTGCCTGGGAATCGGGGGGAATGGCGAGGGCCGGGGAGCTGTTTTTT
CDR3aa: CAWESGGMARAGELFF

abundance: many
j_gene: TRBJ1-2
d_gene: -
v_gene: TRBV4-1
CDR3nt: TGCGCCAGCAGCCAAGATCCTTCGGGGGCCGATTGGTATGGCTACACCTTC
CDR3aa: CASSQDPSGADWYGYTF

abundance: many
j_gene: TRBJ2-1
d_gene: TRBD2
v_gene: TRBV5-1
CDR3nt: TGCGCCAGCAGCCTGGGACTAGCGGGGGGAGCCTACAATGAGCAGTTCTTC
CDR3aa: CASSLGLAGGAYNEQFF

abundance: many
j_gene: TRBJ2-5
d_gene: TRBD2
v_gene: TRBV7-2
CDR3nt: TGTGCCAGCAGCTTAAGGTTCGGGCTAGCGGTCCAAGAGACCCAGTACTTC
CDR3aa: CASSLRFGLAVQETQYF

abundance: many
j_gene: TRBJ2-1
d_gene: TRBD2
v_gene: TRBV28
CDR3nt: TGTGCCAGCAGTTCCCCCTACGTTAGCGGGGGGGCGTCAACCTACAATGAGCAGTTCTTC
CDR3aa: CASSSPYVSGGASTYNEQFF

abundance: many
j_gene: TRBJ1-2
d_gene: -
v_gene: TRBV28
CDR3nt: TGTGCCAGCAGTTGGGCGGGCAACTATGGCTACACCTTC
CDR3aa: CASSWAGNYGYTF

abundance: -
j_gene: TRBJ2-1
d_gene: -
v_gene: TRBV2
CDR3nt: TGTGCCAGCAGCCCCGCCCGGGGCCGGAATGAGCAGTTCTTC
CDR3aa: CASSPARGRNEQFF

abundance: -
j_gene: TRBJ2-5
d_gene: TRBD1
v_gene: TRBV5-1
CDR3nt: TGCGCCAGCAGCTTGGGCGACAGGGGGCGAGAGACCCAGTACTTC
CDR3aa: CASSLGDRGRETQYF

abundance: many
j_gene: TRBJ2-1
d_gene: TRBD2
v_gene: TRBV24-1
CDR3nt: TGTGCCACCAGTGATCGACTAGCGGGAGGTCGCAATGAGCAGTTCTTC
CDR3aa: CATSDRLAGGRNEQFF

abundance: many
j_gene: TRBJ2-1
d_gene: -
v_gene: TRBV18
CDR3nt: TGTGCCAGCTCACCTTCTATGCCCCAGAGCTCCTACAATGAGCAGTTCTTC
CDR3aa: CASSPSMPQSSYNEQFF

abundance: -
j_gene: TRBJ1-2
d_gene: -
v_gene: TRBV9
CDR3nt: TGTGCCAGCAGCGTAGGCCCCCAGGGGAACGGCTACACCTTC
CDR3aa: CASSVGPQGNGYTF

abundance: many
j_gene: TRBJ2-7
d_gene: -
v_gene: TRBV7-2
CDR3nt: TGTGCCAGCAGCCCCGTCGGGGATCGGCGTGAGCAGTACTTC
CDR3aa: CASSPVGDRREQYF

abundance: many
j_gene: TRBJ2-7
d_gene: -
v_gene: TRBV6-1
CDR3nt: TGTGCCAGCACCGTTTCAGGGAGCCACGAGCAGTACTTC
CDR3aa: CASTVSGSHEQYF

abundance: many
j_gene: TRBJ2-1
d_gene: TRBD2
v_gene: TRBV5-4
CDR3nt: TGTGCCAGCAGCGGGGAGGGGCGTGGGAGATATGAGCAGTTCTTC
CDR3aa: CASSGEGRGRYEQFF

abundance: many
j_gene: TRBJ1-5
d_gene: TRBD1
v_gene: TRBV19
CDR3nt: TGTGCCAGTAGTACCCCGACAGGGGTTGGCAATCAGCCCCAGCATTTT
CDR3aa: CASSTPTGVGNQPQHF

abundance: many
j_gene: TRBJ2-5
d_gene: TRBD2
v_gene: TRBV2
CDR3nt: TGTGCCAGCAACCCCCTGCGGGAGGGCCGGGGGACCCAGTACTTC
CDR3aa: CASNPLREGRGTQYF

abundance: many
j_gene: TRBJ1-5
d_gene: -
v_gene: TRBV18
CDR3nt: TGTGCCAGCTCACCAAGAAGGGGAGAAAGGAATCAGCCCCAGCATTTT
CDR3aa: CASSPRRGERNQPQHF

abundance: many
j_gene: TRBJ2-1
d_gene: -
v_gene: TRBV4-1
CDR3nt: TGCGCCAGCAGCCAAGATCACTTAGGAGGCAGGGTTGTGAATGAGCAGTTCTTC
CDR3aa: CASSQDHLGGRVVNEQFF

abundance: -
j_gene: TRBJ2-5
d_gene: -
v_gene: TRBV20-1
CDR3nt: TGCAGTGCTATTAAAGAGACCCAGTACTTC
CDR3aa: CSAIKETQYF

abundance: few
j_gene: TRBJ2-1
d_gene: -
v_gene: TRBV5-5
CDR3nt: TGTGCCAGCAGCTTCAGGACGGATTACAATGAGCAGTTCTTC
CDR3aa: CASSFRTDYNEQFF

abundance: -
j_gene: TRBJ1-2
d_gene: -
v_gene: TRBV4-1
CDR3nt: TGCGCCAGCAGCCAAGATACAGGGCATGGCTACACCTTC
CDR3aa: CASSQDTGHGYTF

abundance: -
j_gene: TRBJ2-7
d_gene: -
v_gene: TRBV11-2
CDR3nt: TGTACCAGCAGCCCCAACAGGTTACTCTCCTATGAGCAGTACTTC
CDR3aa: CTSSPNRLLSYEQYF

abundance: many
j_gene: TRBJ2-7
d_gene: -
v_gene: TRBV24-1
CDR3nt: TGTGCCACCAGTGAATCCGGGACATCACGTTACGAGCAGTACTTC
CDR3aa: CATSESGTSRYEQYF

abundance: -
j_gene: TRBJ2-7
d_gene: -
v_gene: TRBV4-3
CDR3nt: TGCGCCAGCAGCCAATCGCCACCCGAGGGCTCCGAGCAGTACTTC
CDR3aa: CASSQSPPEGSEQYF

abundance: many
j_gene: TRBJ2-1
d_gene: -
v_gene: TRBV19
CDR3nt: TGTGCCAGTAGTATAGGAAGGCCTAGTCAGCAGGGGCGTGGGAATGAGCAGTTCTTC
CDR3aa: CASSIGRPSQQGRGNEQFF

abundance: -
j_gene: TRBJ2-5
d_gene: -
v_gene: TRBV5-1
CDR3nt: TGCGCCAGCAGCTTGGAGGGGGGCCCCAAGACCCAGTACTTC
CDR3aa: CASSLEGGPKTQYF

abundance: many
j_gene: TRBJ2-3
d_gene: -
v_gene: TRBV7-2
CDR3nt: TGTGCCAGCAGCTTAGCTGGGGGAGTAGGTCCGGATACGCAGTATTTT
CDR3aa: CASSLAGGVGPDTQYF